This TCR beta chain appears in the sequencing data of a study of blood T cell repertoires in COVID-19. Study details: PBMCs, B-cell-depleted T cells, or T cells provided the cDNA or gDNA that made up the material.

In the original processing: Amplifying reference gene primers gave estimates of nucleated cell counts. TCRdb keeps only in-frame clones here, not all; method: immunoSEQ multiplex PCR. The DNA was the basis for D and trimming; V, J and clone size are from that table. This sample has 200,000 to 250,000 clones, with approximately 81% found just once. The CDR3 has 15 residues. V was shortened by 5 bases and J by 0 bases, with 13 bases between the two germline ends. In germline, CDR1 is LNHDA, CDR2 SQIVND (reference sequence). Sequencing was done on a sample of peripheral blood. The chain joins TRBV19 to TRBJ1-2, with D tentatively TRBD1 (6 bases). The sequence was obtained from a woman of 80 years or more with acute or convalescent COVID-19. CDR3 residues: CASSFRTATNYGYTF. DNA for the CDR3: TGTGCCAGTAGTTTCCGGACAGCTACTAACTATGGCTACACCTTC.